These 18 T cell receptor beta chains were sequenced from one sample in a study of T-cell memory formation after mild COVID-19. TCRdb independently ran MiXCR on the 5' RACE reads; one entry per CDR3 protein. The sample records 35,000 to 45,000 distinct CDR3 sequences, 7.3% being singletons. The sample comprised PBMCs or a T cell subset sorted from them (not recorded which). These receptors originate from a man younger than 35 who had mild COVID-19 (a few samples of this study predate the infection). Cell type and time point are not known.

The chain joins TRBV20-1 to TRBJ2-2, with TRBD2 matching over 8 bases. The trim removed 6 bases at V and 3 bases at J, leaving 9 bases unmatched. Germline V gives CDR1 DFQATT, CDR2 SNEGSKA (reference sequence). The CDR3 extends over 15 amino acids. The CDR3 protein is CSATPGGGDTGELFF. Here the CDR3 DNA reads TGCAGTGCAACCCCGGGGGGGGGCGACACCGGGGAGCTGTTTTTT.

The CDR3 region is CAIRTGGNTGELFF. DNA for the CDR3: TGTGCCATCCGGACAGGGGGGAACACCGGGGAGCTGTTTTTT. V usage is TRBV12-3 or TRBV12-4 and J usage is TRBJ2-2; 10 bases fit TRBD1. Losses at the gene ends were 10 bases for V and 1 base for J; bases not matched to a gene: 3. The CDR3 has 14 residues.

This sequence joins TRBV10-2 and TRBJ2-7, with D possibly matching TRBD2 (6 bases). CDR3 length equals 15 residues. CDR1 and CDR2 (germline): WSHSY, SAAADI. Deletions cut 6 bases from V and 0 bases from J, with 15 bases between. The CDR3, as DNA: TGCGCCAGCAGGAGACTGGGGGGAAGCTCCTACGAGCAGTACTTC. It encodes CASRRLGGSSYEQYF.

The CDR3 loop is CASSRTDFYEQYF. CDR3 in DNA: TGCGCCAGCAGTCGGACGGATTTCTACGAGCAGTACTTC. The chain carries TRBV5-1 and TRBJ2-7; D is unclear. The CDR3 is 13 amino acids. Germline V gene lookup returns CDR1 SGHRS and CDR2 YFSETQ. The germline V and J ends were trimmed by 5 bases and 3 bases, with 12 bases remaining between them.

In its sample, this clonotype was seen a few times. The V and J genes are TRBV5-1 and TRBJ2-2; perhaps TRBD2 as D (5 bases). The V end lost 6 bases, the J end lost 4 bases, and 10 bases lay between the germline ends. CDR3 size: 13 residues. Looked up from germline, CDR1 is SGHRS and CDR2 is YFSETQ. CDR3 amino acids: CASNEGGTGELFF. CDR3 sequence (DNA): TGCGCCAGCAATGAAGGAGGCACCGGGGAGCTGTTTTTT. The variable domain in full, completed from reference TRBV5-1 and TRBJ2-2, reads KAGVTQTPRYLIKTRGQQVTLSCSPISGHRSVSWYQQTPGQGLQFLFEYFSETQRNKGNFPGRFSGRQFSNSRSEMNVSTLELGDSALYLCASNEGGTGELFFGEGSRLTVL.

This clonotype was found many times. J is TRBJ2-1 and V is TRBV7-2, with D tentatively TRBD2 (5 bases). This CDR3 is 13 amino acids long. The V gene lost 4 bases and the J gene lost 10 bases, with 14 bases spanning the gap. CDR1 and CDR2 (germline): SGHTA, FQGNSA. CDR3 amino acids: CASSSRNSGEQFF. The CDR3 nucleotides read TGTGCCAGCAGCTCCCGTAACAGCGGAGAGCAGTTCTTC.

This clonotype was found a few times. The chain couples TRBV5-1 to TRBJ2-2; D gene ambiguous. The CDR3 is 12 amino acids. Germline V gene data show CDR1 as SGHRS and CDR2 as YFSETQ. V gave up 6 bases and J gave up 3 bases, with 6 bases separating them. CDR3 in amino acids: CASKIDTGELFF. CDR3 bases: TGCGCCAGCAAAATAGACACCGGGGAGCTGTTTTTT.

The chain combines TRBV4-3 with TRBJ1-1; no definite D call. The germline V gene encodes CDR1 LGHNA and CDR2 YSLEER. This CDR3 comprises 16 residues. V dropped 0 bases and J dropped 1 base, with 12 bases sitting between them. CDR3 region: CASSQEFAGGNTEAFF. The CDR3 region has the DNA TGCGCCAGCAGCCAAGAGTTTGCGGGCGGGAACACTGAAGCTTTCTTT.

This clonotype was seen a handful of times. The CDR3 bases are TGCGCCAGCAGCCAAGAGAAGACGCCTAGCACAGATACGCAGTATTTT. Translating it yields CASSQEKTPSTDTQYF. This chain uses TRBV4-1 with TRBJ2-3; no clear D gene. Germline loops: CDR1 MGHRA, CDR2 YSYEKL. The CDR3 loop spans 16 amino acids. V lost 0 bases and J 0 bases, leaving 10 bases between the germline ends.

In its sample, this clonotype was seen many times. The rearrangement joins TRBV6-2 or TRBV6-3 to TRBJ2-5; D remains ambiguous. The V end was cut by 7 bases, the J end by 5 bases, with 17 bases between. The V gene's germline CDR1 is MNHEY and CDR2 SVGEGT. The CDR3 consists of 14 residues. CDR3 protein: CASNQDLLGETQYF. The CDR3 DNA follows: TGTGCCAGCAATCAGGACCTGCTGGGGGAGACCCAGTACTTC.

This clonotype showed up many times. The chain links TRBV5-1 to TRBJ2-1; TRBD2 aligns across 7 bases. Germline V gene sequence: CDR1 SGHRS, CDR2 YFSETQ. This CDR3 contains 15 residues. V lost 7 bases to trimming and J lost 2 bases; unmatched junction nucleotides: 9. CDR3 residues: CASSSGGGAYNEQFF. CDR3 nucleotide sequence: TGCGCCAGCTCATCTGGGGGGGGTGCCTACAATGAGCAGTTCTTC.

This clonotype has just a few counts. The J gene is TRBJ2-7, the V gene TRBV11-2; 7 nucleotides match TRBD1. The germline gives CDR1 SGHAT, CDR2 FQNNGV. The CDR3 runs 15 residues. V lost 1 base, J lost 4 bases, and 7 bases stayed unmatched. The CDR3 is CASSLVEADRYEQYV. The DNA for the CDR3 is TGTGCCAGCAGCTTAGTTGAAGCGGACAGGTACGAGCAGTACGTC.

In its sample, this clonotype is medium-sized. The rearrangement links TRBV28 to TRBJ1-4; perhaps TRBD1 as D (6 bases). CDR3 length: 16 amino acids. CDR1 is MDHEN and CDR2 is SYDVKM in the germline V gene. V lost 4 bases to trimming and J lost 5 bases, with 17 bases between them. The DNA for the CDR3 is TGTGCCAGCAGTTCTCCGGGGATGGGGGCGAATGAAAAACTGTTTTTT. This gives the protein CASSSPGMGANEKLFF. Full variable domain (rest looked up from reference TRBV28 and TRBJ1-4): DVKVTQSSRYLVKRTGEKVFLECVQDMDHENMFWYRQDPGLGLRLIYFSYDVKMKEKGDIPEGYSVSREKKERFSLILESASTNQTSMYLCASSSPGMGANEKLFFGSGTQLSVL.

Only a few counts were recorded for this clonotype. The chain uses TRBV3-1 and TRBJ2-3, with D perhaps matching TRBD2 (5 bases). This CDR3 has 16 amino acids. The germline V gene has CDR1 LGHDT and CDR2 YNNKEL (reference sequence). Trimming took off 0 bases at V and 3 bases at J, with 13 bases between the two ends. The CDR3: CASSQDWGVGTDTQYF. In DNA, the CDR3 is TGTGCCAGCAGCCAAGACTGGGGAGTTGGTACAGATACGCAGTATTTT.

This clonotype has ten or more counts. This chain connects TRBV7-2 to TRBJ2-5; either TRBD1 or TRBD2 may supply D (5 bases each). V dropped 1 base and J dropped 5 bases, with 20 bases sitting between them. CDR1 is SGHTA, CDR2 FQGNSA, per germline. The CDR3 spans 17 residues. The CDR3 is CASSLVSTPGLGETQYF. The CDR3 DNA reads as TGTGCCAGCAGCTTAGTTTCCACCCCGGGGCTTGGGGAGACCCAGTACTTC.

Notes on this clonotype: A clone one base away is much larger, so this may be a read error. V usage is TRBV10-3 and J usage is TRBJ1-1; 8 nucleotides match TRBD1. This CDR3 region has 11 residues. CDR1 is ENHRY, CDR2 SYGVKD, per germline. CDR3 amino acids: CAIRGTGEALF. CDR3 sequence (DNA): TGTGCCATCAGGGGGACAGGAGAAGCTTTATTT.

The CDR3 bases are TGTGCCAGCAGCCTGACGGATACTGAAGCTTTCTTT. Translating it yields CASSLTDTEAFF. The rearrangement joins TRBV3-1 to TRBJ1-1; D is unclear. Deletions cut 4 bases from V and 5 bases from J, with 8 bases between. The CDR3 extends over 12 amino acids. Per germline, CDR1 LGHDT and CDR2 YNNKEL (reference sequence).

This clonotype appeared a few times. The CDR3 nucleotides are TGTGCCAGCACCACGGACATGTCTGGGGCCAACGTCCTGACTTTC. Its translation: CASTTDMSGANVLTF. V and J are TRBV7-9 and TRBJ2-6; a possible D gene is TRBD1 (5 bases). The CDR3 length is 15 residues. V lost 7 bases and J 1 base, leaving 11 bases between the germline ends. Germline V lookup: CDR1 SEHNR, CDR2 FQNEAQ (reference sequence).